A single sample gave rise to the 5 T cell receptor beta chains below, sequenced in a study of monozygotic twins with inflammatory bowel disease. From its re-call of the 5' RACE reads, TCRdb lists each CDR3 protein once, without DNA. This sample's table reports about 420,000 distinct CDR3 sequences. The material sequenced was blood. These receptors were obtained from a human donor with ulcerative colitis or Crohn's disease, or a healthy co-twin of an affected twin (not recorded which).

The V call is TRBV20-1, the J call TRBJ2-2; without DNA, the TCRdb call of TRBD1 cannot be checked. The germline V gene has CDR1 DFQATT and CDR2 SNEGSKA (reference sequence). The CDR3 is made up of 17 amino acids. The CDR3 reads CSARQGLGPGPTGELFF.

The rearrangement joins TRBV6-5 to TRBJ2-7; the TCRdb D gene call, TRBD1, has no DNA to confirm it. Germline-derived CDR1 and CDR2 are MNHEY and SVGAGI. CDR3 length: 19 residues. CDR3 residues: CASSYSNPGRPSKIYEQYF.

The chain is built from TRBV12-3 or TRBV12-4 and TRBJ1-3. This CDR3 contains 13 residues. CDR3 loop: CASMSLSGNTIYF.

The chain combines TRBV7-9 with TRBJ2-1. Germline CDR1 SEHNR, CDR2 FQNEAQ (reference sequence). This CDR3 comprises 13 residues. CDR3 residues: CASSRVINNEQFF. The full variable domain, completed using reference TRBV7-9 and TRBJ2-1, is DTGVSQNPRHKITKRGQNVTFRCDPISEHNRLYWYRQTLGQGPEFLTYFQNEAQLEKSRLLSDRFSAERPKGSFSTLEIQRTEQGDSAMYLCASSRVINNEQFFGPGTRLTVL.

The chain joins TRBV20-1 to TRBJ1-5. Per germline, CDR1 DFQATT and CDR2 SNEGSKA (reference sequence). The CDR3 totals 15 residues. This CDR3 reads CSAQIQSYSNQPQHF.